This T cell receptor beta chain was retrieved from a study of OX40 agonist ivuxolimab in advanced cancers. Study overall: All patients had ivuxolimab intravenously every 2 weeks at 0.01 to 10 mg/kg.

Broader study findings: The study found that CD8+ T cells averaged more expanded clones than CD4+. At 0.1 to 3.0 mg/kg and by week 6, CD4+ and CD8+ T cells in the blood had expanded clonally. Part of the nonresponder group also had normalized T-cell clonal expansion that was low.

Clones were read by immunoSEQ multiplex PCR, and TCRdb kept only the in-frame ones, dropping some. The sample records around 31,000 clones, 81% being singletons. A word on this clone: What it binds is not known.

Material: CD4+ or CD8+ T cells sorted from blood, obtained in a trial of the OX40 agonist ivuxolimab. The clonotype originates from an adult with an advanced solid tumor such as melanoma, head and neck, liver or kidney cancer.

As DNA, the CDR3 is TGTGCCAGCAGGCCAAGGGGGGCAGATACGCAGTATTTT. Amino acids: CASRPRGADTQYF. The chain couples TRBV28 to TRBJ2-3; D assignment may be TRBD1 or TRBD2 (6 bases each). The CDR3 contains 13 residues. The V and J ends lost 6 bases and 4 bases respectively, with 11 bases between them. CDR1 is MDHEN, CDR2 SYDVKM, per germline.